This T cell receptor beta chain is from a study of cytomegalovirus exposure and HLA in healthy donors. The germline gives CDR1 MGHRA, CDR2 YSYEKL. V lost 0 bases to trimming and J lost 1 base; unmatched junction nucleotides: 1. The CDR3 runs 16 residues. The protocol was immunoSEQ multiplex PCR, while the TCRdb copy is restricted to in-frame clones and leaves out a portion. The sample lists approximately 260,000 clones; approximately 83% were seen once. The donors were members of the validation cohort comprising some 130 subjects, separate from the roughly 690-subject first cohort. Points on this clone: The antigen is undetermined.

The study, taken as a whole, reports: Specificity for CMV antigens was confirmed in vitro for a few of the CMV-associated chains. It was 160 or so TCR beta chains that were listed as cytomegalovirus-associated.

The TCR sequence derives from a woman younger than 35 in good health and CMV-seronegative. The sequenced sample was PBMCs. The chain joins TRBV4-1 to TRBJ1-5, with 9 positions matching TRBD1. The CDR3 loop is CASSQEQGASNQPQHF. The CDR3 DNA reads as TGCGCCAGCAGCCAAGAACAGGGGGCGAGCAATCAGCCCCAGCATTTT.